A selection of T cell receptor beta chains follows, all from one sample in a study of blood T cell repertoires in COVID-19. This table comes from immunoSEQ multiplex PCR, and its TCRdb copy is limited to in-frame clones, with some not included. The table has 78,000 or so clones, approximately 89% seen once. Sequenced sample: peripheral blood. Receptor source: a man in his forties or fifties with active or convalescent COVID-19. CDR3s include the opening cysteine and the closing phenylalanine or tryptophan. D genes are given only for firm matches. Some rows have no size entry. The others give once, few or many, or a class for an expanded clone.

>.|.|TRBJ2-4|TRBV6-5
TGTGCCAGCACTGCAGGGGAAACAAACATTCAGTACTTC
CASTAGETNIQYF
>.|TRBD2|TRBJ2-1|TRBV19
TGTGCCAGTAGTATGGGGGGGAGACTAGGGACCTACAATGAGCAGTTCTTC
CASSMGGRLGTYNEQFF
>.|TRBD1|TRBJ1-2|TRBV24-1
TGTGCCACCAGGGGACAGGGGATTAACTATGGCTACACCTTC
CATRGQGINYGYTF
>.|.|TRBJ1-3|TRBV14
TGTGCCAGCAGCCAAGGCGGGGGAAACACCATATATTTT
CASSQGGGNTIYF
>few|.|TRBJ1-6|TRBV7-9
TGTGCCAGCAGCGGAGGAGATTCACCCCTCCACTTT
CASSGGDSPLHF
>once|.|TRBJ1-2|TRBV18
TGTGCCAGCTCACCCAGAGAGGAGACTGGAGGCTACACCTTC
CASSPREETGGYTF
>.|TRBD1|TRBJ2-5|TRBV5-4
TGTGCCAGCAGCTCGGGGGACAGGGCCCAAGAGACCCAGTACTTC
CASSSGDRAQETQYF
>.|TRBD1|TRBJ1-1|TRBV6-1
TGTGCCAGCAGTGAAAAAGGAACAGGGGATGGGACTGAAGCTTTCTTT
CASSEKGTGDGTEAFF
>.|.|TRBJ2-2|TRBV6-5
TGTGCCAGCAGTATACGACAGATGAACACCGGGGAGCTGTTTTTT
CASSIRQMNTGELFF
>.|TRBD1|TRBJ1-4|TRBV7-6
TGTGCCAGCAGCTTGGGACAGGGTGGGGAAAAACTGTTTTTT
CASSLGQGGEKLFF
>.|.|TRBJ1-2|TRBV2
TGTGCCAGCAGCGCGGTAGGCCTTAACTATGGCTACACCTTC
CASSAVGLNYGYTF
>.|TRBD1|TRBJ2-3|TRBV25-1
TGTGCCAGCAGTGGGGGACAGGCCACAGATACGCAGTATTTT
CASSGGQATDTQYF
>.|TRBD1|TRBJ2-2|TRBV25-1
TGTGCCAGCAGTGGACCCGGGACAGGGAACACCGGGGAGCTGTTTTTT
CASSGPGTGNTGELFF
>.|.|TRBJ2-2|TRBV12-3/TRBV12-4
TGTGCCAGCAGCCGTGAGACCGGGGAGCTGTTTTTT
CASSRETGELFF
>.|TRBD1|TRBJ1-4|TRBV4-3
TGCGCCAGCAGCCGGGGGACAGGAGAAAAACTGTTTTTT
CASSRGTGEKLFF
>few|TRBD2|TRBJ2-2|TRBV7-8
TGTGCCAGCAGCCCGAGGACTAGATTAAACACCGGGGAGCTGTTTTTT
CASSPRTRLNTGELFF
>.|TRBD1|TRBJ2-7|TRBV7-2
TGTGCCAGCAGCCCGGAAGACGGACAGGGAATAAGGCAGTACTTC
CASSPEDGQGIRQYF
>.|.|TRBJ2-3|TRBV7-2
TGTGCCAGCAGCTCCATGGCCACTAGCTCTTCTAGCACAGATACGCAGTATTTT
CASSSMATSSSSTDTQYF
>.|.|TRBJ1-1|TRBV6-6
TGTGCCAGCACGGCTGCCGGGATGAACACTGAAGCTTTCTTT
CASTAAGMNTEAFF
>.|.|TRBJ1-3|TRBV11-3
TGTGCCAGCAGCGGACGGGATAACACCATATATTTT
CASSGRDNTIYF
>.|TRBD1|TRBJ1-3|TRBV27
TGTGCCAGCAGCACATCCTCCGGGACAGGGAAAGGAAACACCATATATTTT
CASSTSSGTGKGNTIYF
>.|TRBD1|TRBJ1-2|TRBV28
TGTGCCAGCAGTTTAGCGGGGACAGGGACTTTTGGCTACACCTTC
CASSLAGTGTFGYTF
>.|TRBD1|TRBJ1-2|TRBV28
TGTGCCAGCAGTTCCTGGACAGGGGATGGCTACACCTTC
CASSSWTGDGYTF
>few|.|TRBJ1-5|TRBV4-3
TGCGCCAGCAGCCAAGATCAGGGGAGCAATCAGCCCCAGCATTTT
CASSQDQGSNQPQHF
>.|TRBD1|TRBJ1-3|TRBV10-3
TGTGCCATCAGTGATAGGGGGCCTCCTGGAAACACCATATATTTT
CAISDRGPPGNTIYF
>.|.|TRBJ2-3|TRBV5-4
TGTGCCAGCAGCGCTCGGTTCGAAACCTCCACAGATACGCAGTATTTT
CASSARFETSTDTQYF
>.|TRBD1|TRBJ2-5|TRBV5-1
TGCGCCAGCAGCGGGATTACAGGGGGCCTCCAAGAGACCCAGTACTTC
CASSGITGGLQETQYF
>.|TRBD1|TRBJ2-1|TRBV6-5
TGTGCCAGCAGTTTCTTATCCGGGACAGGGGACAATGAGCAGTTCTTC
CASSFLSGTGDNEQFF
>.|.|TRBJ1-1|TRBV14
TGTGCCAGCAGCCAAGACGCAGGTCCTGAAGCTTTCTTT
CASSQDAGPEAFF
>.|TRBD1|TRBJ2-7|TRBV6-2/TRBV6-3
TGTGCCAGCAGCCCCCGGGACAGGGGCCTAGGCGAGCAGTACTTC
CASSPRDRGLGEQYF
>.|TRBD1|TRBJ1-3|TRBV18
TGTGCCAGCTCAGAGGGACAGACAACTGGAAACACCATATATTTT
CASSEGQTTGNTIYF
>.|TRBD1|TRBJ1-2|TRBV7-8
TGTGCCAGCAGCCCCCCCGGGACAGCCTATGGCTACACCTTC
CASSPPGTAYGYTF
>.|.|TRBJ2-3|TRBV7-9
TGTGCCAGCGGCTCCTATACGCAGTATTTT
CASGSYTQYF
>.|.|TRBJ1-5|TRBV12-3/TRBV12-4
TGTGCCAGCAGTTTAGGTATGTGGCCCCAGCATTTT
CASSLGMWPQHF
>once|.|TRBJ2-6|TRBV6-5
TGTGCCAGCAGTTTGGGCCCGCGCTCTGGGGCCAACGTCCTGACTTTC
CASSLGPRSGANVLTF